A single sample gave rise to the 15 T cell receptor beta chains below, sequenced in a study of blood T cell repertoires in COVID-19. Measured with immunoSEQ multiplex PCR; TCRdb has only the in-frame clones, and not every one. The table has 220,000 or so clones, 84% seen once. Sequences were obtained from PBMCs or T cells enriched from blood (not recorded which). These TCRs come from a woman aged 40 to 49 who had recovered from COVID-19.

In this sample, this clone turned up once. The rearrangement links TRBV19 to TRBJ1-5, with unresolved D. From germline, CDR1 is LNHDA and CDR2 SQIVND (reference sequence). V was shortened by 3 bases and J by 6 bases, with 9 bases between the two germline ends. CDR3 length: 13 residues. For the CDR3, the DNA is TGTGCCAGTAGTATCGGGTACGGTCAGCCCCAGCATTTT. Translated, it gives CASSIGYGQPQHF.

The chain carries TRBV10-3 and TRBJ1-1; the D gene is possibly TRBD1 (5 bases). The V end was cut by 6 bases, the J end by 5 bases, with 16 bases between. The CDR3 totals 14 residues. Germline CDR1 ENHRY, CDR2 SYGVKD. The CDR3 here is CAIRGLGFRTEAFF. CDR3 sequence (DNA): TGTGCCATCAGGGGGCTGGGGTTCCGAACTGAAGCTTTCTTT.

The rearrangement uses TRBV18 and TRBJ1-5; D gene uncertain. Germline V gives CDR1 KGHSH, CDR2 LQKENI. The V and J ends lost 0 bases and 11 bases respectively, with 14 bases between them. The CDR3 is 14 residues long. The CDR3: CASSPPDGSRTQHF. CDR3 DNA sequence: TGTGCCAGCTCACCACCGGACGGGAGTCGGACCCAGCATTTT.

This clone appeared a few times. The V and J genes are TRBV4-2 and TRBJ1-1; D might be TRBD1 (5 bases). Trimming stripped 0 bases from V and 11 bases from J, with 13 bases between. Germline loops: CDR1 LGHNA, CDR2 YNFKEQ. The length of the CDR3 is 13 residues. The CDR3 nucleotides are TGTGCCAGCAGCCAAGATAGCGGGGCGCGGGCTTTCTTT. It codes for CASSQDSGARAFF.

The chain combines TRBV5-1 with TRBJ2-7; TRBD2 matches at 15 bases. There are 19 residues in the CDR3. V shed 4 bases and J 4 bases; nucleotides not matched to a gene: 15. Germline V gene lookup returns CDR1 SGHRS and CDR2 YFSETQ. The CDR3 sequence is CASSPPGGLAGGSRYEQYF. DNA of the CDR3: TGCGCCAGCAGCCCTCCTGGGGGACTAGCGGGAGGATCTAGGTACGAGCAGTACTTC.

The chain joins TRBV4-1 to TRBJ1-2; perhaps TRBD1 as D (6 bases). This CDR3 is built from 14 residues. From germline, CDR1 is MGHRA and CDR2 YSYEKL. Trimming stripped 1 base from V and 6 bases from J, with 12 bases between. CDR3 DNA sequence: TGCGCCAGCAGCCAAGGACAGGAGTACCATGGCTACACCTTC. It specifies CASSQGQEYHGYTF.

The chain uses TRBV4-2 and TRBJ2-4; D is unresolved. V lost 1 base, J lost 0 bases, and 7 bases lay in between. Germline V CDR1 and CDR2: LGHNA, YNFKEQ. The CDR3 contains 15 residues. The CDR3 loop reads CASSQVAAAKNIQYF. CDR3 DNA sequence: TGTGCCAGCAGCCAAGTTGCGGCAGCCAAAAACATTCAGTACTTC.

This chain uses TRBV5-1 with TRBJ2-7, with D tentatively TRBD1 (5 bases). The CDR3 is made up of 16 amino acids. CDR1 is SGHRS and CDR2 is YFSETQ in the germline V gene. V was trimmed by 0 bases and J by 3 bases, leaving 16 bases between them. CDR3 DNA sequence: TGCGCCAGCAGCTTGGGACAGACTCAGCAAGGCTACGAGCAGTACTTC. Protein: CASSLGQTQQGYEQYF.

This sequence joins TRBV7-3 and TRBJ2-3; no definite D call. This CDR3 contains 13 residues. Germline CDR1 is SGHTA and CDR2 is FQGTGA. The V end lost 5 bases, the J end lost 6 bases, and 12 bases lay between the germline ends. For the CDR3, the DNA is TGTGCCAGCAGCCCCGCGGATAAGGATACGCAGTATTTT. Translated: CASSPADKDTQYF.

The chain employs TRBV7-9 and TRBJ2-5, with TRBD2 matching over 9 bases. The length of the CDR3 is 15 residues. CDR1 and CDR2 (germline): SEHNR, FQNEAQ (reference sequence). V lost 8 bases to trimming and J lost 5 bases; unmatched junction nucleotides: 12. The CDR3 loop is CASADRLAAVETQYF. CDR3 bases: TGTGCCAGCGCCGATAGACTAGCGGCGGTGGAGACCCAGTACTTC.

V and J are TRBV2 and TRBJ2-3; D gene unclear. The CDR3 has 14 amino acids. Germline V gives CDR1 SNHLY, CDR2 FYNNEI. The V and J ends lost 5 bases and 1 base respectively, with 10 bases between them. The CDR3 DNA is TGTGCCAGCAGTTCTTACTTGGGCACAGATACGCAGTATTTT. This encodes CASSSYLGTDTQYF.

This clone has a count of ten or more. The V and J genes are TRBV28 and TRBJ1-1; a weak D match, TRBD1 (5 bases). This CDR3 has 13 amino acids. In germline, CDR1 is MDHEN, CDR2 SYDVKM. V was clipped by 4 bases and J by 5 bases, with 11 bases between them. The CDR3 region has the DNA TGTGCCAGCAGTTACACAGGTCAGACTGAAGCTTTCTTT. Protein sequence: CASSYTGQTEAFF.

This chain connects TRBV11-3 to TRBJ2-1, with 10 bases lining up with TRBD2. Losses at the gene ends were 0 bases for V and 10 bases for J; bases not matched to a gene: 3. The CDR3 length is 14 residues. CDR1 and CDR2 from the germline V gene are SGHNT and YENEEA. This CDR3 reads CASSLELAGVEQFF. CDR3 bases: TGTGCCAGCAGCTTAGAGCTAGCGGGAGTGGAGCAGTTCTTC.

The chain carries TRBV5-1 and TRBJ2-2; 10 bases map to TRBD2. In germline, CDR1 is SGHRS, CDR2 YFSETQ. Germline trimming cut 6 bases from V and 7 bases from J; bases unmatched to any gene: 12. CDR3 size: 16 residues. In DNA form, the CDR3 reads TGCGCCAGCACCCCTCTAGCGGGAGAGTTCGGCGGGGAGCTGTTTTTT. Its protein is CASTPLAGEFGGELFF.

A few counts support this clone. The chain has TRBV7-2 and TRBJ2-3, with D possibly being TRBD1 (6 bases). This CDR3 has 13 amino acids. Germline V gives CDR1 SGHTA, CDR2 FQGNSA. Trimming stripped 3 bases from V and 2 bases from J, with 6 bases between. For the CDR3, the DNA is TGTGCCAGCAGCTTGGGGGCCACAGATACGCAGTATTTT. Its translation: CASSLGATDTQYF.